The rows below give T cell receptor beta chains drawn from one sample of a study of Ad26.COV2.S vaccination and SARS-CoV-2 variants. The protocol was immunoSEQ multiplex PCR, while the TCRdb copy is restricted to in-frame clones and leaves out a portion. The sample gives over 350,000 clones, roughly nine tenths of which show up once; 3.5% is in the top ten. Sample: peripheral blood, taken in a trial of Ad26.COV2.S vaccine versus placebo. The receptors come from a person between 18 and 65 years old who received the Ad26.COV2.S COVID-19 vaccine or a placebo. The CDR3 runs from the conserved cysteine through the conserved F or W. A D gene is named only where the DNA matches it firmly. The size entry is marked missing in some rows and otherwise reads once, few, many or a size class.

clone_size: NA; j_call: TRBJ2-3; d_call: NA; v_call: TRBV7-2; cdr3_aa: CASSLKTLEDTQYF; cdr3_nt: TGTGCCAGCAGCCTTAAGACTTTGGAGGATACGCAGTATTTT
clone_size: few; j_call: TRBJ1-2; d_call: NA; v_call: TRBV21-1; cdr3_aa: CASPGACYTF; cdr3_nt: TGTGCCAGCCCGGGGGCTTGCTACACCTTC
clone_size: NA; j_call: TRBJ1-3; d_call: NA; v_call: TRBV3-1/TRBV3-2; cdr3_aa: CASSQGGSGNTIYF; cdr3_nt: TGTGCCAGCAGCCAAGGGGGCTCTGGAAACACCATATATTTT
clone_size: few; j_call: TRBJ1-1; d_call: TRBD1; v_call: TRBV6-5; cdr3_aa: CASSSRTGNTEAFF; cdr3_nt: TGTGCCAGCAGTTCCCGGACAGGGAACACTGAAGCTTTCTTT
clone_size: NA; j_call: TRBJ1-1; d_call: NA; v_call: TRBV18; cdr3_aa: CASSPPEGGRNTEAFF; cdr3_nt: TGTGCCAGCTCACCACCGGAAGGGGGAAGGAACACTGAAGCTTTCTTT
clone_size: few; j_call: TRBJ1-1; d_call: NA; v_call: TRBV3-1/TRBV3-2; cdr3_aa: CASSKSWVLNTEAFF; cdr3_nt: TGTGCCAGCAGCAAAAGCTGGGTCCTAAACACTGAAGCTTTCTTT
clone_size: NA; j_call: TRBJ1-5; d_call: TRBD1; v_call: TRBV11-2; cdr3_aa: CASSQDRGMLPQHF; cdr3_nt: TGTGCCAGCAGCCAAGACAGGGGGATGTTACCCCAGCATTTT
clone_size: NA; j_call: TRBJ2-7; d_call: TRBD1; v_call: TRBV19; cdr3_aa: CASSKDRGGYEQYF; cdr3_nt: TGTGCCAGTAGTAAGGACAGGGGGGGCTACGAGCAGTACTTC
clone_size: NA; j_call: TRBJ1-1; d_call: NA; v_call: TRBV4-1; cdr3_aa: CASSQGAGDSTEAFF; cdr3_nt: TGCGCCAGCAGCCAAGGCGCAGGCGACAGCACTGAAGCTTTCTTT
clone_size: NA; j_call: TRBJ1-2; d_call: TRBD1; v_call: TRBV2; cdr3_aa: CASKRQGGQGDYYGYTF; cdr3_nt: TGTGCCAGCAAACGACAGGGGGGACAGGGAGATTACTATGGCTACACCTTC
clone_size: NA; j_call: TRBJ1-2; d_call: NA; v_call: TRBV6-5; cdr3_aa: CASSYSTDSYTF; cdr3_nt: TGTGCCAGCAGTTACTCGACTGACAGCTACACCTTC
clone_size: once; j_call: TRBJ2-1; d_call: NA; v_call: TRBV10-3; cdr3_aa: CAISEGPQGNSYNEQFF; cdr3_nt: TGTGCCATCAGTGAGGGCCCACAGGGAAATTCCTACAATGAGCAGTTCTTC
clone_size: NA; j_call: TRBJ1-1; d_call: TRBD1; v_call: TRBV5-5; cdr3_aa: CASSLVPGGDTEAFF; cdr3_nt: TGTGCCAGCAGCTTGGTTCCAGGGGGGGACACTGAAGCTTTCTTT
clone_size: NA; j_call: TRBJ2-1; d_call: TRBD2; v_call: TRBV6-5; cdr3_aa: CASSSLSGVDEQFF; cdr3_nt: TGTGCCAGCAGTTCGCTTAGCGGGGTTGATGAGCAGTTCTTC
clone_size: NA; j_call: TRBJ1-2; d_call: NA; v_call: TRBV7-2; cdr3_aa: CASSLAVSGADGYTF; cdr3_nt: TGTGCCAGCAGCTTAGCGGTTTCGGGGGCGGATGGCTACACCTTC
clone_size: once; j_call: TRBJ1-2; d_call: NA; v_call: TRBV7-2; cdr3_aa: CASSLAPGNLGYGYTF; cdr3_nt: TGTGCCAGCAGCTTAGCGCCAGGGAACCTAGGCTATGGCTACACCTTC
clone_size: few; j_call: TRBJ2-3; d_call: TRBD2; v_call: TRBV2; cdr3_aa: CASSGSLAGGTDTQYF; cdr3_nt: TGTGCCAGCAGTGGCTCATTAGCGGGGGGCACAGATACGCAGTATTTT
clone_size: NA; j_call: TRBJ1-1; d_call: NA; v_call: TRBV5-5; cdr3_aa: CASSLAGLPENTEAFF; cdr3_nt: TGTGCCAGCAGCTTGGCTGGGCTTCCAGAGAACACTGAAGCTTTCTTT
clone_size: NA; j_call: TRBJ2-7; d_call: NA; v_call: TRBV6-5; cdr3_aa: CASSYSRGVEQYF; cdr3_nt: TGTGCCAGCAGTTACTCGAGGGGTGTCGAGCAGTACTTC
clone_size: NA; j_call: TRBJ2-5; d_call: TRBD2; v_call: TRBV19; cdr3_aa: CASGSLAGAQETQYF; cdr3_nt: TGTGCCAGTGGATCTCTAGCGGGGGCACAAGAGACCCAGTACTTC
clone_size: NA; j_call: TRBJ2-4; d_call: TRBD2; v_call: TRBV19; cdr3_aa: CASTDSLDPGGNIQYF; cdr3_nt: TGTGCCAGTACTGATTCTCTGGACCCCGGGGGGAACATTCAGTACTTC
clone_size: NA; j_call: TRBJ2-4; d_call: NA; v_call: TRBV5-8; cdr3_aa: CASSLETIQYF; cdr3_nt: TGTGCCAGCAGCTTGGAGACTATTCAGTACTTC
clone_size: NA; j_call: TRBJ1-2; d_call: NA; v_call: TRBV19; cdr3_aa: CASSIDLMIRDYGYTF; cdr3_nt: TGTGCCAGTAGTATAGATTTGATGATCCGGGACTATGGCTACACCTTC
clone_size: NA; j_call: TRBJ2-5; d_call: NA; v_call: TRBV30; cdr3_aa: CAWSRFVAEETQYF; cdr3_nt: TGTGCCTGGAGTCGATTTGTAGCGGAAGAGACCCAGTACTTC
clone_size: NA; j_call: TRBJ2-5; d_call: NA; v_call: TRBV3-1/TRBV3-2; cdr3_aa: CASSQDWTRQETQYF; cdr3_nt: TGTGCCAGCAGCCAAGATTGGACCAGACAAGAGACCCAGTACTTC
clone_size: NA; j_call: TRBJ1-5; d_call: NA; v_call: TRBV15; cdr3_aa: CATSRVNQPQHF; cdr3_nt: TGTGCCACCAGCAGAGTTAATCAGCCCCAGCATTTT
clone_size: NA; j_call: TRBJ1-1; d_call: NA; v_call: TRBV29-1; cdr3_aa: CSAGRGNTEAFF; cdr3_nt: TGCAGCGCCGGGAGGGGGAACACTGAAGCTTTCTTT
clone_size: NA; j_call: TRBJ1-2; d_call: NA; v_call: TRBV29-1; cdr3_aa: CSGTENYGYTF; cdr3_nt: TGCAGCGGCACAGAGAACTATGGCTACACCTTC
clone_size: once; j_call: TRBJ2-7; d_call: NA; v_call: TRBV11-1; cdr3_aa: CASSLEAGSYEQYF; cdr3_nt: TGTGCCAGCAGCTTAGAGGCCGGTTCCTACGAGCAGTACTTC
clone_size: NA; j_call: TRBJ1-6; d_call: TRBD1; v_call: TRBV6-6; cdr3_aa: CASSYSPTGAWSPLHF; cdr3_nt: TGTGCCAGCAGTTACTCCCCGACAGGGGCTTGGTCACCCCTCCACTTT
clone_size: NA; j_call: TRBJ2-7; d_call: TRBD1; v_call: TRBV4-1; cdr3_aa: CASSQDFRDRDGYEQYF; cdr3_nt: TGCGCCAGCAGCCAAGATTTTCGGGACAGGGACGGCTACGAGCAGTACTTC
clone_size: NA; j_call: TRBJ1-5; d_call: TRBD1; v_call: TRBV15; cdr3_aa: CATSRDQGGHQPQHF; cdr3_nt: TGTGCCACCAGCAGAGATCAAGGGGGCCATCAGCCCCAGCATTTT
clone_size: NA; j_call: TRBJ2-2; d_call: NA; v_call: TRBV4-1; cdr3_aa: CASSQDAGLNTGELFF; cdr3_nt: TGCGCCAGCAGCCAAGATGCGGGGCTTAACACCGGGGAGCTGTTTTTT
clone_size: NA; j_call: TRBJ2-5; d_call: NA; v_call: TRBV2; cdr3_aa: CASILLRTQYF; cdr3_nt: TGTGCCAGCATCTTATTGAGGACCCAGTACTTC
clone_size: NA; j_call: TRBJ1-2; d_call: NA; v_call: TRBV20-1; cdr3_aa: CSASATGTYGYTF; cdr3_nt: TGCAGTGCTAGTGCTACGGGCACCTATGGCTACACCTTC
clone_size: few; j_call: TRBJ2-7; d_call: NA; v_call: TRBV5-6; cdr3_aa: CASSSWRWDWANEQYF; cdr3_nt: TGTGCCAGCAGCTCCTGGAGGTGGGACTGGGCGAACGAGCAGTACTTC
clone_size: NA; j_call: TRBJ1-4; d_call: NA; v_call: TRBV5-1; cdr3_aa: CASSLTGLYEKLFF; cdr3_nt: TGCGCCAGCAGCTTGACAGGGCTTTACGAAAAACTGTTTTTT
clone_size: NA; j_call: TRBJ1-1; d_call: TRBD1; v_call: TRBV10-3; cdr3_aa: CAISGDRATEAFF; cdr3_nt: TGTGCCATCAGTGGGGACAGGGCCACTGAAGCTTTCTTT
clone_size: NA; j_call: TRBJ1-1; d_call: TRBD1; v_call: TRBV18; cdr3_aa: CASSPPVGTGNTEAFF; cdr3_nt: TGTGCCAGCTCACCACCAGTTGGGACAGGGAACACTGAAGCTTTCTTT
clone_size: NA; j_call: TRBJ1-3; d_call: NA; v_call: TRBV4-2; cdr3_aa: CASSQDKLGRTGNTIYF; cdr3_nt: TGTGCCAGCAGCCAAGATAAGCTCGGGAGGACTGGAAACACCATATATTTT
clone_size: few; j_call: TRBJ2-3; d_call: NA; v_call: TRBV7-9; cdr3_aa: CASSLDQNTDTQYF; cdr3_nt: TGTGCCAGCAGCTTAGACCAGAACACAGATACGCAGTATTTT
clone_size: NA; j_call: TRBJ2-5; d_call: NA; v_call: TRBV10-2; cdr3_aa: CASSEPPGTVTQETQYF; cdr3_nt: TGCGCCAGCAGTGAGCCCCCTGGGACTGTGACCCAAGAGACCCAGTACTTC
clone_size: NA; j_call: TRBJ1-1; d_call: NA; v_call: TRBV5-1; cdr3_aa: CASSVLGQAEAFF; cdr3_nt: TGCGCCAGCAGCGTTTTGGGACAAGCTGAAGCTTTCTTT
clone_size: NA; j_call: TRBJ2-7; d_call: NA; v_call: TRBV15; cdr3_aa: CATSRDFGGYEQYF; cdr3_nt: TGTGCCACCAGCAGAGATTTCGGGGGCTACGAGCAGTACTTC
clone_size: NA; j_call: TRBJ2-3; d_call: TRBD2; v_call: TRBV5-4; cdr3_aa: CASSTLAAGTDTQYF; cdr3_nt: TGTGCCAGCAGTACGCTAGCGGCAGGCACAGATACGCAGTATTTT
clone_size: NA; j_call: TRBJ2-5; d_call: NA; v_call: TRBV10-2; cdr3_aa: CASSELTKIGETQYF; cdr3_nt: TGCGCCAGCAGTGAGCTCACCAAGATAGGGGAGACCCAGTACTTC
clone_size: NA; j_call: TRBJ2-1; d_call: TRBD2; v_call: TRBV5-6; cdr3_aa: CASSAGTSGGLSYNEQFF; cdr3_nt: TGTGCCAGCAGCGCCGGGACTAGCGGGGGGCTTAGTTACAATGAGCAGTTCTTC
clone_size: NA; j_call: TRBJ2-7; d_call: TRBD1; v_call: TRBV5-5; cdr3_aa: CASSPPGQGNEQYF; cdr3_nt: TGTGCCAGCAGCCCTCCGGGACAGGGAAACGAGCAGTACTTC
clone_size: NA; j_call: TRBJ1-1; d_call: NA; v_call: TRBV18; cdr3_aa: CASSPDLTPLEAFF; cdr3_nt: TGTGCCAGCTCACCAGATCTGACACCATTAGAAGCTTTCTTT
clone_size: once; j_call: TRBJ2-3; d_call: TRBD2; v_call: TRBV11-2; cdr3_aa: CASSYLAGASTDTQYF; cdr3_nt: TGTGCCAGCAGCTATCTAGCGGGGGCCTCCACAGATACGCAGTATTTT
clone_size: NA; j_call: TRBJ2-3; d_call: NA; v_call: TRBV7-2; cdr3_aa: CASSLTGGGTDTQYF; cdr3_nt: TGTGCCAGCAGCTTAACCGGGGGTGGCACAGATACGCAGTATTTT
clone_size: NA; j_call: TRBJ1-2; d_call: NA; v_call: TRBV12-3/TRBV12-4; cdr3_aa: CASSQNRDGYTF; cdr3_nt: TGTGCCAGCAGTCAAAACAGGGATGGCTACACCTTC
clone_size: few; j_call: TRBJ2-3; d_call: NA; v_call: TRBV7-9; cdr3_aa: CASSFRRERTDTQYF; cdr3_nt: TGTGCCAGCAGCTTTAGGCGGGAAAGGACAGATACGCAGTATTTT